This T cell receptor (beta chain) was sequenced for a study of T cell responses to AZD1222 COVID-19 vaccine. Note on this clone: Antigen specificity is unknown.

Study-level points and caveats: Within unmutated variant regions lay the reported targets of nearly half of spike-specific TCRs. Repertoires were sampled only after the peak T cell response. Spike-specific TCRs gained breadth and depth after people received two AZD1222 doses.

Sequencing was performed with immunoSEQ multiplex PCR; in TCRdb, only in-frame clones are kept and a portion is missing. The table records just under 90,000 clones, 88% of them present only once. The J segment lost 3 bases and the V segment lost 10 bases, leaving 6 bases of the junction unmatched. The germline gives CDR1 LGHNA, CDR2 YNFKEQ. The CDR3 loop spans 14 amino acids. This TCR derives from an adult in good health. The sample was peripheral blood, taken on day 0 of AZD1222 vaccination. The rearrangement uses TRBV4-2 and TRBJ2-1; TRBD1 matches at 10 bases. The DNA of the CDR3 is TGTGCCACTGGCCGGGACAGGGGCTACAATGAGCAGTTCTTC. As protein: CATGRDRGYNEQFF.